Each of the 8 T cell receptor beta chains below was sequenced from the same sample in a study of T cell responses to AZD1222 COVID-19 vaccine. Clones were sequenced by immunoSEQ multiplex PCR, and TCRdb holds only the in-frame ones, with some missing. The sample carries fewer than 200,000 clones, around 89% recorded once. The sequences come from peripheral blood, collected on day 0 of AZD1222 vaccination. These TCRs come from an adult in good health.

The chain uses TRBV15 and TRBJ2-1; D gene ambiguous. This CDR3 has 17 amino acids. Trimming pared 0 bases from V and 0 bases from J, leaving 12 bases between. CDR1 and CDR2 (germline): LNHNV, YYDKDF (reference sequence). This CDR3 is CATSRDLAASSYNEQFF. The CDR3 bases are TGTGCCACCAGCAGAGATTTGGCAGCAAGCTCCTACAATGAGCAGTTCTTC.

V gene TRBV5-1 combines with J gene TRBJ2-1; TRBD2 matches at 9 bases. Per the germline V gene, CDR1 is SGHRS and CDR2 is YFSETQ. V lost 0 bases to trimming and J lost 9 bases; unmatched junction nucleotides: 10. The CDR3 is made up of 16 amino acids. CDR3 protein: CASSLVGGGAFFEQFF. As DNA, the CDR3 is TGCGCCAGCAGCTTGGTCGGCGGGGGGGCCTTTTTTGAGCAGTTCTTC.

The CDR3 DNA reads as TGTGCCAGCAGTTCTCGAAAAGACAGGGTGGAGGAAAAACTGTTTTTT. It yields the protein CASSSRKDRVEEKLFF. The V call is TRBV6-5, the J call TRBJ1-4, with 7 bases aligning to TRBD1. Germline values: CDR1 MNHEY, CDR2 SVGAGI. This CDR3 spans 16 amino acids. The V segment lost 4 bases and the J segment 8 bases; nucleotides outside the gene matches: 13.

This rearrangement joins TRBV3-1 (or the pseudogene TRBV3-2) to TRBJ1-1; tentative D call: TRBD1 (6 bases). Trimming cost V 4 bases and J 5 bases, with 14 bases left between them. Looked up from germline, CDR1 is LGHDT and CDR2 is YNNKEL (reference sequence). The CDR3 extends over 14 amino acids. The CDR3: CASSPSDRPTEAFF. The CDR3 nucleotides are TGTGCCAGCAGCCCGTCTGACAGGCCGACTGAAGCTTTCTTT.

This chain uses TRBV7-9 with TRBJ2-1; D unresolved. The CDR3 extends over 12 amino acids. Between the trimmed V and J ends, which lost 2 bases and 10 bases, there was a span of 9 bases. Germline CDR1 is SEHNR and CDR2 is FQNEAQ (reference sequence). The CDR3 nucleotides are TGTGCCAGCAGCTTATTTCTAAACGAGCAGTTCTTC. This gives the protein CASSLFLNEQFF. Combining the CDR3 with reference TRBV7-9 and TRBJ2-1 gives the whole variable domain DTGVSQNPRHKITKRGQNVTFRCDPISEHNRLYWYRQTLGQGPEFLTYFQNEAQLEKSRLLSDRFSAERPKGSFSTLEIQRTEQGDSAMYLCASSLFLNEQFFGPGTRLTVL.

This clone showed up just once. This chain links TRBV7-2 with TRBJ1-5; D unresolved. V was pared by 5 bases and J by 4 bases, with 12 bases between. The CDR3 is 14 residues long. CDR1 and CDR2 from the germline V gene are SGHTA and FQGNSA. The CDR3 loop reads CASSPSELNQPQHF. CDR3 nucleotides: TGTGCCAGCAGCCCTAGCGAACTTAATCAGCCCCAGCATTTT. Using reference TRBV7-2 and TRBJ1-5 for the parts outside the CDR3, the full variable domain is GAGVSQSPSNKVTEKGKDVELRCDPISGHTALYWYRQSLGQGLEFLIYFQGNSAPDKSGLPSDRFSAERTGGSVSTLTIQRTQQEDSAVYLCASSPSELNQPQHFGDGTRLSIL.

The chain recombines TRBV28 with TRBJ1-6, with D maybe TRBD1 (6 bases). From germline, CDR1 is MDHEN and CDR2 SYDVKM. The V and J ends lost 4 bases and 4 bases respectively, with 14 bases between them. The CDR3 length is 16 residues. Here the CDR3 DNA reads TGTGCCAGCAGTTCCTCATGGCAGGGGTATAATTCACCCCTCCACTTT. Its translation is CASSSSWQGYNSPLHF.

This chain uses TRBV6-6 with TRBJ2-2; no clear D. CDR3 length: 13 residues. CDR1 and CDR2 from the germline V gene are MNHNY and SVGAGI (reference sequence). V was trimmed by 0 bases and J by 13 bases, leaving 12 bases between them. CDR3 sequence reads: CASSYSVPLVLFF. CDR3 DNA sequence: TGTGCCAGCAGTTACTCGGTTCCCTTGGTGCTGTTTTTT.